The 27 T cell receptor beta chains below were found in one sample sequenced in a study of molecular identifiers for immune sequencing clone quantification. TCRdb called the PCR reads again in MiXCR, with one record for every CDR3 protein. Of fewer than 350,000 distinct CDR3 sequences in the sample, 24% are singletons; the top ten hold roughly 0.7%. The sample consisted of naive CD8+ T cells from blood, with Jurkat cell RNA spiked in. Documented subset: FACS-sorted CD8+CD4-CCR7+CD45RA+ naive T cells. Receptor source: a human donor in good health. Some libraries in this study had Jurkat cell RNA spiked in.

In DNA, the CDR3 is TGTGCCAGCAGTTTGGTTGGGGGACAGGGCCATGGCTACACCTTC. Its translation is CASSLVGGQGHGYTF. The chain links TRBV12-3 or TRBV12-4 to TRBJ1-2; 9 nucleotides match TRBD1. The CDR3 consists of 15 residues. Trimming removed 3 bases from V and 6 bases from J; junction bases left unmatched: 8.

The V call is TRBV4-2, the J call TRBJ1-1, with TRBD1 matching 10 bases. Trimming took 3 bases from V and 0 from J; bases not matched to a gene: 7. Germline V lookup: CDR1 LGHNA, CDR2 YNFKEQ. The CDR3 totals 17 residues. Here the CDR3 reads CASSQGQGLGMNTEAFF. As DNA, the CDR3 is TGTGCCAGCAGCCAGGGACAGGGGCTTGGCATGAACACTGAAGCTTTCTTT.

The chain uses TRBV7-9 and TRBJ1-4; a weak D match, TRBD1 (6 bases). V was pared by 4 bases and J by 5 bases, with 14 bases between. The CDR3 totals 15 residues. Germline values: CDR1 SEHNR, CDR2 FQNEAQ (reference sequence). The CDR3 nucleotides read TGTGCCAGCAGCTCCCCCGGGGGCAGGAATGAAAAACTGTTTTTT. Its translation is CASSSPGGRNEKLFF.

Turning to this clonotype: A much larger clone is a single base away; this may be a read error. The rearrangement uses TRBV30 and TRBJ2-5; maybe TRBD2 (6 bases). The CDR3 contains 14 residues. The V gene lost 8 bases and the J gene lost 4 bases, with 20 bases spanning the gap. Germline CDR1 and CDR2: GTSNPN and SVGIG (reference sequence). The CDR3 region has the DNA TGTGCCGGGGACGGGGGTATGGACCGAGAGACCCAGTACTTC. Translation gives CAGDGGMDRETQYF.

This clonotype has more than one count but fewer than ten. The chain carries TRBV2 and TRBJ2-6; D ambiguous. CDR1 SNHLY and CDR2 FYNNEI come from the germline V gene. Trimming cost V 5 bases and J 4 bases, with 15 bases left between them. This CDR3 spans 16 amino acids. CDR3 in DNA: TGTGCCAGCAGTTCGGACCTGCCTAGAGGGGCCAACGTCCTGACTTTC. It is translated as CASSSDLPRGANVLTF.

This clonotype was counted only a few times. The chain employs TRBV11-2 and TRBJ2-3; TRBD2 aligns across 7 bases. Germline V gives CDR1 SGHAT, CDR2 FQNNGV. The CDR3 loop spans 13 amino acids. With 4 bases clipped from V and 4 bases from J, the junction kept 2 bases outside the gene matches. Here the CDR3 reads CASSSGGSDTQYF. In DNA, the CDR3 is TGTGCCAGCAGCTCGGGGGGTTCAGATACGCAGTATTTT.

This clonotype appeared a few times. In this CDR3 the conserved last residue, phenylalanine or tryptophan, is missing, so a read error is likely. V usage is TRBV7-8 and J usage is TRBJ2-7, with a possible D match to TRBD1 (5 bases). Germline V gene sequence: CDR1 SGHVS, CDR2 FQNEAQ. The CDR3 extends over 15 amino acids. The germline V and J ends were trimmed by 1 base and 1 base, with 11 bases remaining between them. CDR3 sequence reads: CASSLDPRTSYEQYL. For the CDR3, the DNA is TGTGCCAGCAGCTTAGATCCCCGGACATCCTACGAGCAGTACCTC.

This clonotype was picked up many times. The chain employs TRBV9 and TRBJ1-1; D gene ambiguous. This CDR3 is 16 amino acids long. The germline V gene has CDR1 SGDLS and CDR2 YYNGEE. Deletions cut 0 bases from V and 2 bases from J, with 14 bases between. The CDR3 loop reads CASSVVGSAGNTEAFF. CDR3 nucleotide sequence: TGTGCCAGCAGCGTAGTTGGTTCAGCCGGAAACACTGAAGCTTTCTTT.

This clonotype was recorded at least ten times. The chain has TRBV7-9 and TRBJ1-1; 7 nucleotides align to TRBD1. From germline, CDR1 is SEHNR and CDR2 FQNEAQ (reference sequence). CDR3 size: 14 residues. Germline trimming cut 6 bases from V and 4 bases from J; bases unmatched to any gene: 8. The CDR3 here is CASRFQGVGTEAFF. DNA for the CDR3: TGTGCCAGCAGATTCCAGGGGGTGGGCACTGAAGCTTTCTTT. Complete variable domain (other parts from reference TRBV7-9 and TRBJ1-1): DTGVSQNPRHKITKRGQNVTFRCDPISEHNRLYWYRQTLGQGPEFLTYFQNEAQLEKSRLLSDRFSAERPKGSFSTLEIQRTEQGDSAMYLCASRFQGVGTEAFFGQGTRLTVV.

This clonotype was seen repeatedly, ten times or more. V usage is TRBV27 and J usage is TRBJ2-7, with D possibly being TRBD1 (5 bases). The CDR3 consists of 14 residues. Germline assignment: CDR1 MNHEY and CDR2 SMNVEV (reference sequence). Between the trimmed V and J ends, which lost 0 bases and 0 bases, there was a span of 6 bases. DNA of the CDR3: TGTGCCAGCAGTTTATCAGGGGTCTCCTACGAGCAGTACTTC. It translates to CASSLSGVSYEQYF.

Many counts were recorded for this clonotype. CDR3 DNA: TGCGCCAGCAGTCCGGGACTGTATAGCAATCAGCCCCAGCATTTT. Its translation: CASSPGLYSNQPQHF. This rearrangement joins TRBV4-1 to TRBJ1-5; tentative D call: TRBD1 (5 bases). CDR1 MGHRA and CDR2 YSYEKL come from the germline V gene. This CDR3 region has 15 residues. The V and J ends lost 6 bases and 0 bases respectively, with 12 bases between them.

This clonotype has ten or more counts. This chain connects TRBV29-1 to TRBJ2-3; D might be TRBD1 or TRBD2, each matching 6 bases. Trimming removed 6 bases at V and 2 bases at J, with 21 bases between. Germline V gene sequence: CDR1 SQVTM, CDR2 ANQGSEA. The CDR3 has 16 residues. The CDR3 loop is CSVQGHSGLPTDTQYF. Written as DNA, the CDR3 is TGCAGCGTCCAGGGACATAGCGGACTCCCCACAGATACGCAGTATTTT.

Worth noting for this clonotype: This could be a read error, since a much larger clone is one nucleotide away. V and J are TRBV29-1 and TRBJ2-5, with 7 bases lining up with TRBD2. V shed 4 bases and J 9 bases; nucleotides not matched to a gene: 14. The CDR3 has 14 amino acids. Germline V gene sequence: CDR1 SQVTM, CDR2 ANQGSEA. The chain's CDR3 is CSVVHGYGAGPQYF. For the CDR3, the DNA is TGCAGCGTTGTTCATGGATATGGAGCGGGGCCCCAGTACTTC.

This clonotype has more than one count but fewer than ten. The genes are TRBV9 and TRBJ1-4, with a weak D call TRBD1 (5 bases). The germline V and J ends were trimmed by 4 bases and 3 bases, with 13 bases remaining between them. Germline-derived CDR1 and CDR2 are SGDLS and YYNGEE. CDR3 length: 15 amino acids. Here the CDR3 DNA reads TGTGCCAGCAGCCTATCCGGGGCCTCTAATGAAAAACTGTTTTTT. It codes for CASSLSGASNEKLFF.

Notes on this clonotype: The junction departs from germline at one end; a sequencing error may be responsible. The CDR3 nucleotides read TGTGGCAGTACCATCGGGGACAGGGGGAATCAGCCCCAGCAATTT. This sequence encodes CGSTIGDRGNQPQQF. The chain has TRBV19 and TRBJ1-5, with 11 bases matching TRBD1. CDR1 and CDR2 (germline): LNHDA, SQIVND (reference sequence). This CDR3 is 15 amino acids long.

This clonotype was recorded at least ten times. The J gene is TRBJ1-1, the V gene TRBV6-2 or TRBV6-3; perhaps TRBD1 as D (6 bases). Germline V gene data show CDR1 as MNHEY and CDR2 as SVGEGT. This CDR3 region has 15 residues. The ends were cut back, 5 bases at V and 4 bases at J, with 17 bases in the middle. CDR3 residues: CASSPPRGQITEAFF. In DNA form, the CDR3 reads TGTGCCAGCAGTCCACCCCGCGGACAGATCACTGAAGCTTTCTTT.

The V call is TRBV5-5, the J call TRBJ2-2; 10 bases match TRBD2. CDR3 length: 16 residues. Germline CDR1 is SGHKS and CDR2 is YYEKEE (reference sequence). The trim removed 3 bases at V and 6 bases at J, leaving 8 bases unmatched. The CDR3 protein is CASSSGLAEVAGELFF. In DNA, the CDR3 is TGTGCCAGCAGCTCAGGACTAGCGGAGGTTGCCGGGGAGCTGTTTTTT.

Comment on this clonotype: One junction end does not reproduce the germline sequence, and a read error may be involved. The rearrangement links TRBV9 to TRBJ1-3, with 7 nucleotides matching TRBD1. CDR3 size: 14 residues. CDR1 and CDR2 (germline): SGDLS, YYNGEE. The DNA of the CDR3 is TGTGCCGGCAGCGACGACAGGGAAGGAAACACCATATATTTT. Residues: CAGSDDREGNTIYF.

To note about this clonotype: This could be a read error, since a much larger clone is one nucleotide away. The chain combines TRBV30 with TRBJ2-3, with unresolved D. CDR3 length equals 13 residues. The germline CDR1 and CDR2 sequences are GTSNPN and SVGIG (reference sequence). The CDR3 coding sequence is TGTACCTGGAGTAAACTCAACCCGGATACGCAGTATTTT. This codes for CTWSKLNPDTQYF. Full variable domain (missing parts from reference TRBV30 and TRBJ2-3): SQTIHQWPATLVQPVGSPLSLECTVEGTSNPNLYWYRQAAGRGLQLLFYSVGIGQISSEVPQNLSASRPQDRQFILSSKKLLLSDSGFYLCTWSKLNPDTQYFGPGTRLTVL.

A remark on this clonotype: This may be a read error, as it is one base from a much larger clone. The V call is TRBV5-1, the J call TRBJ2-3, with 7 bases aligning to TRBD2. This CDR3 region has 16 residues. V lost 4 bases and J lost 0; bases outside the gene matches: 8. The V gene's germline CDR1 is SGHRS and CDR2 YFSETQ. The CDR3 bases are TGCGCCAGCAGCCTAATTAGCGGGTGGAGCACAGATACGCAGTATTTT. Its translation: CASSLISGWSTDTQYF.

This clonotype showed up many times. This chain joins TRBV7-9 and TRBJ2-7; TRBD2 is a possible D gene (5 bases). V shed 5 bases and J shed 4 bases, with 15 bases lying between them. CDR3 length: 14 residues. Germline V gene data show CDR1 as SEHNR and CDR2 as FQNEAQ (reference sequence). Written as DNA, the CDR3 is TGTGCCAGCAGCCCGCGGACGGGGAGATACGAGCAGTACTTC. It codes for CASSPRTGRYEQYF.

The chain recombines TRBV19 with TRBJ2-3, with 12 bases identical to TRBD2. V was clipped by 4 bases and J by 2 bases; unmatched bases: 4. This CDR3 comprises 16 residues. CDR1 and CDR2 (germline): LNHDA, SQIVND (reference sequence). CDR3 residues: CASSTTSGSFTDTQYF. The CDR3 bases are TGTGCCAGTAGTACGACTAGCGGGAGCTTCACAGATACGCAGTATTTT.

As for this clonotype: A read error is possible here, since a much larger clone lies one base away. The V and J genes are TRBV20-1 and TRBJ2-7; weak D call: TRBD1 (6 bases). The CDR3 contains 11 residues. The germline V and J ends were trimmed by 5 bases and 9 bases, with 14 bases remaining between them. The germline V gene encodes CDR1 DFQATT and CDR2 SNEGSKA (reference sequence). CDR3 sequence (DNA): TGCAGTGCTCTCAGGGGACCCGTGCAGTACTTC. Protein: CSALRGPVQYF.

For this clonotype: Mismatch with germline at one junction end may stem from a read error. This chain uses TRBV12-3 or TRBV12-4 with TRBJ1-5; 7 bases are shared with TRBD1. The CDR3 runs 16 residues. CDR3 protein: CASRSGQVYSNQPPHF. The CDR3 nucleotides read TGTGCCAGCCGCTCCGGACAGGTTTATAGCAATCAGCCCCCGCATTTT.

This clonotype was seen many times. The junction shows a germline mismatch at one end, possibly a read error. The rearrangement links TRBV25-1 to TRBJ1-1; D gene unclear. Germline-derived CDR1 and CDR2 are MGHDK and SYGVNS. There are 13 residues in the CDR3. For the CDR3, the DNA is TGCGCCAGCAGCGGGCTTTTGAACACTGAAGCTTTCTTT. Translating it yields CASSGLLNTEAFF.

This rearrangement joins TRBV12-3 or TRBV12-4 to TRBJ1-2, with D hard to call. This CDR3 spans 14 amino acids. Trimming took off 6 bases at V and 5 bases at J, with 16 bases between the two ends. In DNA form, the CDR3 reads TGTGCCAGCAGCCCCCAAGCAGGACGATATGGCTACACCTTC. Translating gives CASSPQAGRYGYTF.

This clonotype was recorded a few times. This chain uses TRBV7-9 with TRBJ1-4; D unresolved. The germline gives CDR1 SEHNR, CDR2 FQNEAQ (reference sequence). CDR3 size: 14 residues. V was pared by 1 base and J by 5 bases, with 8 bases between. CDR3 loop: CASSLDPLNEKLFF. The CDR3 region has the DNA TGTGCCAGCAGCTTAGATCCCTTAAATGAAAAACTGTTTTTT.